Each of the 15 T cell receptor beta chains below was sequenced from the same sample in a study of tumor and adjacent non-tumor tissue in lung cancer. No cell sorting was done before RNA was extracted from the tissue. The library came from three nested PCR rounds adapted from ARM-PCR protocols. MiXCR, applied by TCRdb to the multiplex PCR reads, yields one record per CDR3 protein. Among 65,000 to 75,000 distinct CDR3 sequences listed, less than 80% were seen once. Sequencing was performed on lung tumor tissue. The receptor source for this set is a man aged 55 to 70 with non-small cell lung cancer.

About this clonotype itself: An end of the junction does not agree with germline; a read error may underlie this. V usage is TRBV10-3 and J usage is TRBJ2-6; 16 nucleotides line up with TRBD2. Germline-derived CDR1 and CDR2 are ENHRY and SYGVKD. CDR3 length: 20 residues. The chain's CDR3 is CASSQHGTSGRDSGANVLAF. The CDR3 DNA follows: TGTGCCAGCAGTCAACATGGGACTAGCGGGAGGGACTCTGGGGCCAACGTTCTGGCTTTC.

The gene calls are TRBV11-3 and TRBJ2-3; D is unresolved. Germline CDR1 SGHNT, CDR2 YENEEA. This CDR3 spans 13 amino acids. Deletions cut 6 bases from V and 5 bases from J, with 12 bases between. CDR3 amino acids: CASSLIPRDTQYF. The CDR3 DNA reads TGTGCCAGCAGTTTAATCCCCCGAGATACGCAGTATTTT.

This clonotype was seen many times. This sequence joins TRBV20-1 and TRBJ2-7; TRBD2 agrees at 14 bases. The CDR3 extends over 15 amino acids. Trimming removed 6 bases from V and 3 bases from J; junction bases left unmatched: 7. Germline V gene lookup returns CDR1 DFQATT and CDR2 SNEGSKA (reference sequence). The CDR3 spells CSAMGLAGAFYEQYF. The CDR3 bases are TGCAGTGCAATGGGACTAGCGGGAGCCTTCTACGAGCAGTACTTC.

This clonotype was seen many times. The rearrangement links TRBV12-3 or TRBV12-4 to TRBJ1-2; D perhaps matches TRBD1 (6 bases). Between the trimmed V and J ends, which lost 3 bases and 14 bases, there was a span of 25 bases. The CDR3 covers 15 residues. In nucleotides, the CDR3 is TGTGCCAGCAGTTTGGATAAGACAGGATCGCCCGCTGGAACCTTC. It codes for CASSLDKTGSPAGTF.

The gene calls are TRBV11-1 and TRBJ2-1; weak D call: TRBD2 (5 bases). The CDR3 sequence is 11 residues long. Trimming took off 8 bases at V and 8 bases at J, with 10 bases between the two ends. Looked up from germline, CDR1 is SGHAT and CDR2 is FQDESV (reference sequence). The CDR3 bases are TGTGCCAGCGGTGGGAGAGATGAGCAGTTCTTC. Its translation: CASGGRDEQFF. The whole variable domain, remainder taken from reference TRBV11-1 and TRBJ2-1, is EAEVAQSPRYKITEKSQAVAFWCDPISGHATLYWYRQILGQGPELLVQFQDESVVDDSQLPKDRFSAERLKGVDSTLKIQPAELGDSAMYLCASGGRDEQFFGPGTRLTVL.

Points on this clonotype: Its ends do not fully match the called genes, so a read error is possible. The genes are TRBV6-1 and TRBJ1-1, with TRBD1 matching over 7 bases. CDR3 length: 13 residues. Germline V gene data show CDR1 as MNHNS and CDR2 as SASEGT. Here the CDR3 DNA reads TGTGCCAGCACCACAGGACAGGACACTGAAGCTTTCTTC. Residues: CASTTGQDTEAFF.

This clonotype showed up many times. This chain links TRBV7-8 with TRBJ2-2; possibly TRBD1 for D (6 bases). The V end was cut by 2 bases, the J end by 6 bases, with 16 bases between. The germline V gene has CDR1 SGHVS and CDR2 FQNEAQ. The CDR3 extends over 16 amino acids. Here the CDR3 DNA reads TGTGCCAGCAGCTTAACTCACAGGGCCGGTGCCGGGGAGCTGTTTTTT. Amino acid sequence: CASSLTHRAGAGELFF.

This clonotype appeared a few times. Possible read error: a much larger clone is one base away. It is likely a read error, because the conserved phenylalanine at the end of the CDR3 is missing. The genes are TRBV13 and TRBJ2-2; perhaps TRBD1 as D (6 bases). The germline V gene encodes CDR1 PRHDT and CDR2 FYEKMQ (reference sequence). Trimming stripped 4 bases from V and 1 base from J, with 10 bases between. CDR3 length: 15 residues. The CDR3 nucleotides read TGTGCCAGCAGCTACACAGGGCGGAACACCGGGGAGCTGTTTTCT. Its translation is CASSYTGRNTGELFS.

Turning to this clonotype: Without the conserved terminal phenylalanine or tryptophan, this CDR3 likely stems from a read error. It is unclear where the CDR3 begins or ends on the DNA, so no DNA is shown, and the CDR3 is as TCRdb lists it. This chain joins TRBV29-1 and TRBJ2-5; no check of the table's D call, TRBD1, against the DNA was made. Ends included, the CDR3 has 14 residues. Germline V gene data show CDR1 as SQVTM and CDR2 as ANQGSEA. The CDR3 here is CSDEGQGVGETRYL.

A note on this clonotype: The junction departs from the called germline gene at one end, perhaps through a read error. The chain carries TRBV6-5 and TRBJ1-5; D may be TRBD1 (6 bases). The CDR3 has 16 amino acids. Per the germline V gene, CDR1 is MNHEY and CDR2 is SVGAGI. The CDR3 bases are TGTGCCAGCAGTAGACAAGGGGACATGAGGAATCAGCCCCAACATTTT. The encoded protein is CASSRQGDMRNQPQHF.

To note about this clonotype: Without the conserved terminal phenylalanine or tryptophan, this CDR3 likely stems from a read error. It is unclear where the CDR3 begins or ends on the DNA, so no DNA is shown, and the CDR3 is as TCRdb lists it. This chain connects TRBV20-1 to TRBJ2-1; the table assigns TRBD2, which was not confirmed against the DNA. CDR1 and CDR2 (germline): DFQATT, SNEGSKA (reference sequence). The CDR3 comprises 16 residues, both ends counted. The CDR3 spells CSTRPLREVTYNEKFL.

Worth noting for this clonotype: A clone one base away is much larger, so this may be a read error. The V and J genes are TRBV14 and TRBJ2-7, with TRBD2 as a possible D gene (6 bases). The CDR3 covers 13 residues. The germline V gene has CDR1 SGHDN and CDR2 FVKESK. Written as DNA, the CDR3 is TGTACCAGCAGCCAAAGTCCCGGGGGTGAGCAGTACTTC. Translating gives CTSSQSPGGEQYF.

A word on this clonotype: The final CDR3 position lacks the conserved phenylalanine or tryptophan, pointing to a likely read error. This chain connects TRBV6-1 to TRBJ2-7; 9 bases match TRBD2. This CDR3 is built from 15 residues. After removal of 4 bases from V and 4 bases from J, the junction contained 8 bases not matched to a gene. From germline, CDR1 is MNHNS and CDR2 SASEGT. CDR3 sequence: CASSASGLARYEQYS. The CDR3 DNA follows: TGTGCCAGCAGTGCATCGGGACTAGCAAGATACGAGCAGTACTCC.

This rearrangement joins TRBV6-5 to TRBJ1-5; D might be TRBD1 (5 bases). The CDR3 is 13 residues long. The germline V and J ends were trimmed by 9 bases and 4 bases, with 13 bases remaining between them. Germline V gives CDR1 MNHEY, CDR2 SVGAGI. This chain's CDR3 is CARRPGGNQPQHF. In DNA, the CDR3 is TGTGCCAGGAGACCTGGGGGAAATCAGCCCCAGCATTTT.

The rearrangement links TRBV20-1 to TRBJ2-7, with D possibly being TRBD2 (6 bases). V lost 6 bases and J lost 8, with 29 bases in between. Per the germline V gene, CDR1 is DFQATT and CDR2 is SNEGSKA (reference sequence). The CDR3 has 16 residues. The CDR3 coding sequence is TGCAGTGCCGTCCCCAGTGGGGGGACCAGAAGTTACAAGCAGTACTTC. Residues: CSAVPSGGTRSYKQYF.